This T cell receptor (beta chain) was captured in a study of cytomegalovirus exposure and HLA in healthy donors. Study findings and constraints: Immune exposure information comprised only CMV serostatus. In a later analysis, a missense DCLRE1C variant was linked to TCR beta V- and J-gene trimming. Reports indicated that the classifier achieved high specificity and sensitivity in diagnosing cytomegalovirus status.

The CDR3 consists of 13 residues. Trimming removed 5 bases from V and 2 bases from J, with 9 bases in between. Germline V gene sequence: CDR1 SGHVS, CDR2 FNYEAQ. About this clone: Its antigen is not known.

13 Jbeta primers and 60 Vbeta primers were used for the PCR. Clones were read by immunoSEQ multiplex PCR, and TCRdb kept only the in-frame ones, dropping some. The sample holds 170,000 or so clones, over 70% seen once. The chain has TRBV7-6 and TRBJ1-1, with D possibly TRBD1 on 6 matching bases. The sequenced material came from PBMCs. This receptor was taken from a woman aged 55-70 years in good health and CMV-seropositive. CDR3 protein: CASSADSNTEAFF. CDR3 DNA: TGTGCCAGCAGCGCGGACAGCAACACTGAAGCTTTCTTT.